These 18 T cell receptor beta chains were all obtained from the same sample, sequenced in a study of blood T cell repertoires in COVID-19. TCRdb's table, derived via immunoSEQ multiplex PCR, lists solely in-frame clones and lacks some. This table holds about 260,000 clones, approximately 87% found once. Sequences were obtained from peripheral blood. These receptors were taken from a woman in her thirties or forties who had recovered from COVID-19.

The V and J genes are TRBV11-2 and TRBJ2-7; TRBD2 matches at 7 bases. Germline V lookup: CDR1 SGHAT, CDR2 FQNNGV. The CDR3 consists of 15 residues. Trimming cost V 4 bases and J 3 bases; bases outside gene matches: 9. Written as DNA, the CDR3 is TGTGCCAGCAGCTCCCTCGCGGGGAGGGACTACGAGCAGTACTTC. This codes for CASSSLAGRDYEQYF.

A note on this clone: This sample also contains other DNA sequences that code for the same CDR3. The chain combines TRBV9 with TRBJ2-7, with TRBD1 identical over 7 bases. Unmatched junction bases numbered 0, after V lost 0 bases and J lost 0 bases. The germline gives CDR1 SGDLS, CDR2 YYNGEE. The CDR3 totals 14 residues. In DNA form, the CDR3 reads TGTGCCAGCAGCGTAGGGGACAGCTCCTACGAGCAGTACTTC. Translating it yields CASSVGDSSYEQYF.

This rearrangement joins TRBV2 to TRBJ1-1; the match to TRBD1 covers 7 bases. Germline V gene data show CDR1 as SNHLY and CDR2 as FYNNEI. Losses at the gene ends were 1 base for V and 5 bases for J; bases not matched to a gene: 13. The CDR3 consists of 17 residues. The DNA of the CDR3 is TGTGCCAGCAGTGAAGGTTTGAGGGGGCGCACGGGGACTGAAGCTTTCTTT. Its protein product is CASSEGLRGRTGTEAFF.

The genes are TRBV29-1 and TRBJ1-2; 8 bases match TRBD1. The V segment lost 6 bases and the J segment 6 bases; nucleotides outside the gene matches: 3. Germline V gene data show CDR1 as SQVTM and CDR2 as ANQGSEA. This CDR3 comprises 11 residues. CDR3 protein: CSVAGGDGYTF. The CDR3 nucleotides are TGCAGCGTGGCAGGGGGCGATGGCTACACCTTC.

Regarding this clone: Mismatch with germline at one junction end may stem from a read error. The chain employs TRBV7-2 and TRBJ1-2; no reliable D call. The germline V gene encodes CDR1 SGHTA and CDR2 FQGNSA. This CDR3 has 8 amino acids. The CDR3 DNA sequence: TGTGCCAGCAGCAGCCGGGCCTTC. Protein: CASSSRAF.

The gene calls are TRBV2 and TRBJ1-4, with 7 bases matching TRBD1. The CDR3 has 15 amino acids. The V segment lost 7 bases and the J segment 6 bases; nucleotides outside the gene matches: 11. Looked up from germline, CDR1 is SNHLY and CDR2 is FYNNEI. The CDR3 bases are TGTGCCAGCAAGTTCCAGACAGGGTTAGATGAAAAACTGTTTTTT. Its translation: CASKFQTGLDEKLFF.

This chain uses TRBV29-1 with TRBJ1-2; TRBD1 might be the D (5 bases). V was clipped by 1 base and J by 4 bases, with 16 bases between them. CDR3 length equals 15 residues. Germline CDR1 and CDR2: SQVTM and ANQGSEA. CDR3 protein: CSVEGLVTAFYGYTF. The CDR3 coding sequence is TGCAGCGTTGAAGGCTTAGTGACAGCCTTCTATGGCTACACCTTC.

This sequence joins TRBV7-6 and TRBJ1-5, with TRBD1 as a possible D gene (5 bases). In germline, CDR1 is SGHVS, CDR2 FNYEAQ. The V end was cut by 0 bases, the J end by 4 bases, with 10 bases between. This CDR3 spans 15 amino acids. The CDR3 DNA sequence: TGTGCCAGCAGCTTAGCGGCAGGGCCAAATCAGCCCCAGCATTTT. It yields the protein CASSLAAGPNQPQHF.

This clone was observed a single time. The V and J genes are TRBV3-1 (or the pseudogene TRBV3-2) and TRBJ1-5; 9 bases agree with TRBD1. Germline values: CDR1 LGHDT, CDR2 YNNKEL (reference sequence). The V gene end was trimmed by 0 bases and the J gene end by 2 bases; junction bases not matched to a gene: 5. The CDR3 length is 17 residues. The CDR3 region has the DNA TGTGCCAGCAGCCAAGAAGGGACAGGGAAAGGCAATCAGCCCCAGCATTTT. Amino acid sequence: CASSQEGTGKGNQPQHF.

The gene calls are TRBV7-7 and TRBJ1-1, with D uncertain. CDR1 is SSHAT and CDR2 is FNYEAQ in the germline V gene (reference sequence). V lost 6 bases and J lost 6, with 20 bases in between. This CDR3 is 15 amino acids long. The CDR3 coding sequence is TGTGCCAGCAGACCCCTGGGTTTAGAAGGAGCTGAAGCTTTCTTT. It encodes CASRPLGLEGAEAFF. The variable domain in full, completed from reference TRBV7-7 and TRBJ1-1, reads GAGVSQSPRYKVTKRGQDVTLRCDPISSHATLYWYQQALGQGPEFLTYFNYEAQPDKSGLPSDRFSAERPEGSISTLTIQRTEQRDSAMYRCASRPLGLEGAEAFFGQGTRLTVV.

The rearrangement joins TRBV7-2 to TRBJ2-7; 10 nucleotides align to TRBD2. With 1 base clipped from V and 2 bases from J, the junction kept 2 bases outside the gene matches. CDR1 is SGHTA and CDR2 is FQGNSA in the germline V gene. The CDR3 extends over 15 amino acids. The CDR3, as DNA: TGTGCCAGCAGCTTAGTAGCGGGGGGTACCTACGAGCAGTACTTC. Amino acids: CASSLVAGGTYEQYF.

CDR3 protein: CASSWRGRDSPLHF. The CDR3 DNA is TGTGCCAGCAGTTGGAGGGGGAGGGATTCACCCCTCCACTTT. This chain joins TRBV6-6 and TRBJ1-6; D perhaps matches TRBD1 (6 bases). Trimming shortened V by 4 bases and J by 8 bases, and 12 bases separated the two germline ends. The CDR3 length is 14 residues. CDR1 is MNHNY and CDR2 is SVGAGI in the germline V gene (reference sequence).

CDR3 in amino acids: CASSLPGGANTGELFF. DNA for the CDR3: TGTGCCAGCAGCTTACCCGGGGGGGCCAACACCGGGGAGCTGTTTTTT. The chain joins TRBV7-8 to TRBJ2-2; 8 nucleotides agree with TRBD2. The CDR3 is 16 amino acids. Germline CDR1 SGHVS, CDR2 FQNEAQ. J was trimmed by 2 bases and V by 2 bases; bases with no gene match: 4.

This chain uses TRBV15 with TRBJ2-5, with D perhaps matching TRBD1 (5 bases). The ends were cut back, 0 bases at V and 2 bases at J, with 10 bases in the middle. This CDR3 spans 15 amino acids. Germline loops: CDR1 LNHNV, CDR2 YYDKDF (reference sequence). The CDR3 region is CATSRDSAGQETQYF. In DNA form, the CDR3 reads TGTGCCACCAGCAGAGATTCGGCAGGGCAAGAGACCCAGTACTTC.

This chain links TRBV5-4 with TRBJ1-1; 7 bases match TRBD1. The CDR3 extends over 14 amino acids. V gave up 5 bases and J gave up 0 bases; unmatched junction bases: 4. CDR1 SGHNT and CDR2 YYREEE come from the germline V gene (reference sequence). CDR3 in DNA: TGTGCCAGCAGGGGGACAGCCTTGAACACTGAAGCTTTCTTT. Its protein is CASRGTALNTEAFF.

The J gene is TRBJ2-3, the V gene TRBV19; 7 bases agree with TRBD1. Germline V gene sequence: CDR1 LNHDA, CDR2 SQIVND (reference sequence). The CDR3 spans 14 residues. V trimming: 6 bases; J trimming: 0 bases; junction bases outside the gene matches: 3. The CDR3 spells CASSRTGSTDTQYF. CDR3 coding DNA: TGTGCCAGTAGCCGGACAGGTAGCACAGATACGCAGTATTTT.

The chain joins TRBV6-5 to TRBJ1-2, with D maybe TRBD1 (6 bases). The V gene's germline CDR1 is MNHEY and CDR2 SVGAGI. CDR3 length: 14 residues. The V end was cut by 6 bases, the J end by 2 bases, with 13 bases between. The CDR3 nucleotides are TGTGCCAGCAGGCTCCACCAGGGGAACTATGGCTACACCTTC. It encodes CASRLHQGNYGYTF.

The rearrangement uses TRBV29-1 and TRBJ1-1; TRBD1 might be the D (5 bases). Trimming stripped 6 bases from V and 11 bases from J, with 19 bases between. This CDR3 comprises 12 residues. Germline loops: CDR1 SQVTM, CDR2 ANQGSEA. The CDR3 is CSVGRVGEGAFF. The CDR3 DNA is TGCAGCGTCGGGAGGGTAGGGGAGGGGGCTTTCTTT.